The T cell receptor beta chain described here comes from a study of CD8+ T cells in alopecia areata. Findings and limits, study-wide: Lesional scalp, notably in alopecia totalis/universalis, had clonality above that of normal scalp.

cDNA serving as the sequencing template came from extracted, reverse transcribed RNA. This table comes from immunoSEQ multiplex PCR, and its TCRdb copy is limited to in-frame clones, with some not included. The sample contains approximately 150,000 clones, 45% to 60% of which appear only once. Cell sorting was applied to PBMCs, and CD4+ and CD8+ T cells were collected. This clone turned up a few times. Antigen specificity is unknown. Germline V gives CDR1 SGHRS, CDR2 YFSETQ. The V end was cut by 4 bases, the J end by 6 bases, with 14 bases between. This CDR3 has 15 residues. The sequence was obtained from a human donor with alopecia areata. The chain carries TRBV5-1 and TRBJ2-6, with a possible D match to TRBD1 (6 bases). The sequences come from CD4+ T cells sorted from blood, collected at week 0. The DNA for the CDR3 is TGCGCCAGCAGCGAGGACAGAGCGGCGGCCAACGTCCTGACTTTC. Its protein product is CASSEDRAAANVLTF.